This is a list of T cell receptor beta chains from one sample in a study of blood T cells in healthy people across ages. TCRdb independently ran MiXCR on the 5' RACE reads; one entry per CDR3 protein. The sample shows approximately 810,000 distinct CDR3 sequences, under 30% of them seen only once. The sample consisted of blood. These receptor sequences come from an elderly woman in good health. CDR3s include the opening cysteine and the closing phenylalanine or tryptophan. The D gene is left open where the match is weak. Where a row states a size, it is once, few, many or the class of an expanded clone; other rows omit it.

j_call | clone_size | v_call | d_call | cdr3_nt | cdr3_aa
TRBJ2-2 | few | TRBV7-9 | . | TGTGCCAGCAGCGTTCCAGGGACGAAGGACACCGGGGAGCTGTTTTTT | CASSVPGTKDTGELFF
TRBJ1-3 | . | TRBV10-3 | . | TGTGCCATCAGTGCAGGAAATGGAAACACCATATATTTT | CAISAGNGNTIYF
TRBJ1-1 | once | TRBV27 | . | TGTGCCAGCCAGAGTCTGGGGCCGTTGAACACTGAAGCTTTCTTT | CASQSLGPLNTEAFF
TRBJ2-7 | many | TRBV7-2 | . | TGTGCCAGCAGCGCCGGGACTGGGCGGGGCAACTACGAGCAGTACTTC | CASSAGTGRGNYEQYF
TRBJ2-3 | many | TRBV20-1 | . | TGCAGTGCTAGAGCCGGGGTATCAGATACGCAGTATTTT | CSARAGVSDTQYF
TRBJ2-1 | . | TRBV7-4 | TRBD2 | TGTGCCAGCAGCTTGTCCCCACAGCGGGGGCCCTCCTACAATGAGCAGTTCTTC | CASSLSPQRGPSYNEQFF
TRBJ1-6 | . | TRBV7-2 | . | TGTACCAGCAGCCGGGTTCCGGACGGGTTAAATTCACCCCTCCACTTT | CTSSRVPDGLNSPLHF
TRBJ1-4 | few | TRBV5-5 | . | TGTGCCAGCACCATCCAGGGCCTATATAATGAAAAACGGTTTTTT | CASTIQGLYNEKRFF
TRBJ2-7 | . | TRBV10-1 | . | TGCGCCAGCAGTGAGACCGGGTCCCCCTACGAGCAGTACTTC | CASSETGSPYEQYF
TRBJ2-1 | . | TRBV5-1 | TRBD1 | TGCGCCAGCATGTTGGTTTCAGGGGGCAATGAGCAGTTCTTC | CASMLVSGGNEQFF
TRBJ2-1 | many | TRBV4-3 | . | TGCGCCAGCAGCCACACGAGGGGGAATGAGCAGTTCTTC | CASSHTRGNEQFF
TRBJ2-7 | few | TRBV3-1 | . | TGTGCCAGCAGCTGGAGCGACGAGCAGTACTTC | CASSWSDEQYF
TRBJ2-2 | . | TRBV11-2 | . | TGTGCCAGCAGCTTAGACCCCGGCGCGGCCGGGGAGCTGTTTTTT | CASSLDPGAAGELFF
TRBJ1-4 | many | TRBV12-3/TRBV12-4 | TRBD1 | TGTGCCAGCAGTCCGGGGACAGGGAGGAATGAAAAACTGTTTTTT | CASSPGTGRNEKLFF
TRBJ1-4 | . | TRBV7-2 | . | TGTGCCAGCAGCCCAACCGGGACGCAGAATGAAAAACTGTTTTTT | CASSPTGTQNEKLFF
TRBJ2-7 | many | TRBV7-2 | . | TGTGCCAGCAGCTTAGTTGTACAGACTTACTCCTACGAGCAGTACTTC | CASSLVVQTYSYEQYF
TRBJ1-2 | few | TRBV7-2 | . | TGTGCCAGCGGGGCTGGGGCCGGGGACTACACCTTC | CASGAGAGDYTF
TRBJ2-3 | many | TRBV7-9 | TRBD2 | TGTGCCAGCAGAAGACTAGCGGGGATAAGGAATACGCAGTATTTT | CASRRLAGIRNTQYF
TRBJ1-2 | . | TRBV7-2 | TRBD1 | TGTGCCAGCAGCTTATTTGGGACAGGGGCACAAAACTATGGCTACACCTTC | CASSLFGTGAQNYGYTF
TRBJ2-5 | many | TRBV5-1 | . | TGCGCCAGCAGCTTGGGTCGGGAACAAGAGACCCAGTACTTC | CASSLGREQETQYF
TRBJ1-4 | . | TRBV20-1 | . | TGCAGTGCTAGAGATTGGGAAGATGAAAAACGGTTTTTT | CSARDWEDEKRFF
TRBJ1-4 | many | TRBV5-5 | . | TGTGCCAGCAGCTTGGTCCCGACGGAAAAACTGTTTTTT | CASSLVPTEKLFF
TRBJ2-3 | few | TRBV18 | . | TGTGCCAGCTCACCATTACCGAAAGATACGCAGTATTTT | CASSPLPKDTQYF
TRBJ1-2 | . | TRBV7-2 | TRBD1 | TGTGCCAGCAGCACTCCCGGGACAGGGCGATCGGTCTATGGCTACACCTTC | CASSTPGTGRSVYGYTF
TRBJ2-3 | few | TRBV18 | . | TGTGCCAGCTCCCCACGGGACGGGGGCACAGATACGCAGTATTTT | CASSPRDGGTDTQYF
TRBJ2-7 | many | TRBV27 | . | TGTGCCAGCCGTAGTGCGGGGGCACCGAGCGAGCAGTACTTC | CASRSAGAPSEQYF
TRBJ2-7 | many | TRBV4-2 | TRBD1 | TGTGCCAGCAGCCCACCGTCACAGGGGGCTTACGAGCAGTACTTC | CASSPPSQGAYEQYF
TRBJ2-1 | many | TRBV20-1 | TRBD2 | TGCAGTTCCCAGCGGGGGGGTTGGGATGAGCAGTTCTTC | CSSQRGGWDEQFF
TRBJ1-6 | few | TRBV6-2/TRBV6-3 | . | TGTGCCAGCAGGCCGACCGGGTCCGCTAGTTCACCCCTCCACTTT | CASRPTGSASSPLHF
TRBJ2-1 | many | TRBV10-3 | . | TGTGCCATCAGTACGCCAGGGCAGGACGAGCAGTTCTTC | CAISTPGQDEQFF
TRBJ2-1 | many | TRBV6-6 | . | TGTGCCAGCAGATATCTCGGGGAGTATGAGCAGTTCTTC | CASRYLGEYEQFF
TRBJ2-3 | . | TRBV7-2 | . | TGTGCCAGCAGCTCCGCCTCCCTCACTAGGACAGATACGCAGTATTTT | CASSSASLTRTDTQYF
TRBJ2-3 | . | TRBV11-2 | . | TGTGCCAGCACTTCCTATGTGGGGGGCGCCTTGGATACGCAGTATTTT | CASTSYVGGALDTQYF
TRBJ2-7 | once | TRBV20-1 | . | TGCAGTGCATCGGGACGGGACCCTTACGAGCAGTACTTC | CSASGRDPYEQYF
TRBJ1-1 | . | TRBV19 | . | TGTGCCAGTAGAAACGCCCGGCAGGGGAACACTGAAGCTTTCTTT | CASRNARQGNTEAFF
TRBJ2-3 | many | TRBV20-1 | . | TGCAGTGGTGACAGCAGCACAGATACGCAGTATTTT | CSGDSSTDTQYF
TRBJ2-5 | many | TRBV6-1 | . | TGTGCCAGCAGTGAAACGAGGGTCTCTTTGGGGACCCAGTACTTC | CASSETRVSLGTQYF
TRBJ1-2 | many | TRBV6-5 | TRBD1 | TGTGCCAGCAGGATCCAGGGGGCGAACTATGGCTACACCTTC | CASRIQGANYGYTF
TRBJ2-7 | . | TRBV27 | . | TGTGCCAGCGGGCCAGTCTACGAGCAGTACTTC | CASGPVYEQYF
TRBJ2-5 | few | TRBV5-1 | . | TGCGCCAGCAGCTTGGCCATACAGGGCGGGGAGACCCAGTACTTC | CASSLAIQGGETQYF
TRBJ2-3 | few | TRBV3-1 | . | TGTGCCAGCAGCCTGCTCACTAGGAATACGCAGTATTTT | CASSLLTRNTQYF
TRBJ2-7 | few | TRBV7-9 | TRBD2 | TGTGCCAGCAGCCGAGGGACTAGCGGAGAGACCTACGAGCAGTACTTC | CASSRGTSGETYEQYF
TRBJ2-7 | . | TRBV20-1 | . | TGCAGTGCTAGTAGCCACGAGCAGTACTTC | CSASSHEQYF
TRBJ1-5 | few | TRBV6-2/TRBV6-3 | TRBD1 | TGTGCCAGCAGTAGGACAGGCCCCACTGGGCAGCCCCAGCATTTT | CASSRTGPTGQPQHF
TRBJ1-6 | many | TRBV20-1 | . | TGCAGTGCTAGAGTTACCTCCAATTCACCCCTCCACTTT | CSARVTSNSPLHF
TRBJ1-2 | few | TRBV11-2 | . | TGTGCCAGCAGCCCGGCGGACCGCTATGGCTACACCTTC | CASSPADRYGYTF
TRBJ1-2 | many | TRBV7-2 | TRBD1 | TGTGCCAGCAGCGTCACAGGGGTGGCTGGCTACACCTTC | CASSVTGVAGYTF